These T cell receptor beta chains were read from a single sample in a study of shared clonotypes between healthy human individuals. TCRdb keeps only in-frame clones here, not all; method: immunoSEQ multiplex PCR. The sample carries approximately 97,000 clones, roughly two thirds recorded once. Source material: memory CD8+ T cells sorted from blood. Receptors were obtained from a man aged 25-45 years in good health. CDR3s include the opening cysteine and the closing phenylalanine or tryptophan. Each record gives: J gene, clone size, V gene, D gene, CDR3 DNA, CDR3 protein. A D gene is named only where the DNA matches it firmly. For some rows the clone size is stated as once, few or many, or as a class when expanded; others skip it.

j_gene: TRBJ2-4
abundance: .
v_gene: TRBV12-2
d_gene: .
CDR3nt: TGTGCAAGTCGCTGGGGAACGACCCGGGACCGGCCTGTGTTGATCTGGAACATTCAGTACTTC
CDR3aa: CASRWGTTRDRPVLIWNIQYF

j_gene: TRBJ2-7
abundance: .
v_gene: TRBV7-6
d_gene: TRBD1
CDR3nt: TGTGCCAGCTCGACAGGGGCGCTCAACGAGCAGTACTTC
CDR3aa: CASSTGALNEQYF

j_gene: TRBJ1-5
abundance: .
v_gene: TRBV30
d_gene: .
CDR3nt: TGTGCCTGGAGTGAGTATAGCAATCAGCCCCAGCATTTT
CDR3aa: CAWSEYSNQPQHF

j_gene: TRBJ2-7
abundance: .
v_gene: TRBV27
d_gene: .
CDR3nt: TGTGCCAGCAGTTTACAGGGCCTTCCGGGCTACGAGCAGTACTTC
CDR3aa: CASSLQGLPGYEQYF

j_gene: TRBJ2-7
abundance: few
v_gene: TRBV5-6
d_gene: .
CDR3nt: TGTGCCAGCAGCTCCGGACAATTCTACGAGCAGTACTTC
CDR3aa: CASSSGQFYEQYF

j_gene: TRBJ2-7
abundance: few
v_gene: TRBV6-6
d_gene: .
CDR3nt: TGTGCCAGCAGCCCCCTCGGACGGAACAACGAGCAGTACTTC
CDR3aa: CASSPLGRNNEQYF

j_gene: TRBJ2-2
abundance: few
v_gene: TRBV7-8
d_gene: .
CDR3nt: TGTGCCAGCAGCTTAGGAGTGAACACCGGGGAGCTGTTTTTT
CDR3aa: CASSLGVNTGELFF

j_gene: TRBJ2-7
abundance: .
v_gene: TRBV15
d_gene: .
CDR3nt: TGTGCCACCAGCAGAGATTGGGGGGACTACGAGCAGTACTTC
CDR3aa: CATSRDWGDYEQYF

j_gene: TRBJ1-5
abundance: .
v_gene: TRBV28
d_gene: .
CDR3nt: TGTGCCAGCAGTTATTTGTACAGTCTAAAGCCCCAGCATTTT
CDR3aa: CASSYLYSLKPQHF

j_gene: TRBJ1-5
abundance: .
v_gene: TRBV2
d_gene: .
CDR3nt: TGTGCCAGCAGTGAAGACGGTCAGCCCCAGCATTTT
CDR3aa: CASSEDGQPQHF

j_gene: TRBJ2-2
abundance: .
v_gene: TRBV27
d_gene: .
CDR3nt: TGTGCCAGCAGCCCCACGGTTGCCACCGGGGAGCTGTTTTTT
CDR3aa: CASSPTVATGELFF

j_gene: TRBJ2-1
abundance: .
v_gene: TRBV6-5
d_gene: TRBD1
CDR3nt: TGTGCCAGCAGTGTAACCGGGACAGTCGTTGAGCAGTTCTTC
CDR3aa: CASSVTGTVVEQFF

j_gene: TRBJ1-1
abundance: .
v_gene: TRBV6-6
d_gene: .
CDR3nt: TGTGCCAGCAGTTCCCCCGCAGACAAGATGAACACTGAAGCTTTCTTT
CDR3aa: CASSSPADKMNTEAFF

j_gene: TRBJ2-5
abundance: .
v_gene: TRBV25-1
d_gene: .
CDR3nt: TGTGCCAGCAGTGAAGATGGGCCCGGAGGAGAGACCCAGTACTTC
CDR3aa: CASSEDGPGGETQYF

j_gene: TRBJ2-7
abundance: .
v_gene: TRBV5-8
d_gene: TRBD1
CDR3nt: TGTGCCAGCAGCTTGGATTTTGGGACAGCCTCCTACGAGCAGTACTTC
CDR3aa: CASSLDFGTASYEQYF

j_gene: TRBJ2-1
abundance: few
v_gene: TRBV7-9
d_gene: TRBD2
CDR3nt: TGTGCCAGCAGCGCTACCCGTGGGGGGGGTTATCGTTCCTACAATGAGCAGTTCTTC
CDR3aa: CASSATRGGGYRSYNEQFF

j_gene: TRBJ2-3
abundance: .
v_gene: TRBV7-6
d_gene: .
CDR3nt: TGTGCCAGCAGCTTAGTCCCAGGGGAGGGAAGTACCCCGCGGGATACGCAGTATTTT
CDR3aa: CASSLVPGEGSTPRDTQYF

j_gene: TRBJ2-1
abundance: .
v_gene: TRBV7-9
d_gene: .
CDR3nt: TGTGCCAGCAGCCGCAACAGCTACAATGAGCAGTTCTTC
CDR3aa: CASSRNSYNEQFF

j_gene: TRBJ2-7
abundance: .
v_gene: TRBV27
d_gene: .
CDR3nt: TGTGCCAGCGGGACGCCGACCTACGAGCAGTACTTC
CDR3aa: CASGTPTYEQYF

j_gene: TRBJ2-1
abundance: once
v_gene: TRBV27
d_gene: .
CDR3nt: TGTGCCAGCAGTTTATCAGCGGGCGTACTGGACAATGAGCAGTTCTTC
CDR3aa: CASSLSAGVLDNEQFF

j_gene: TRBJ2-1
abundance: .
v_gene: TRBV5-6
d_gene: .
CDR3nt: TGTGCCAGCAGCTTGGGGCCGGGGGTGGAGCAGTTCTTC
CDR3aa: CASSLGPGVEQFF

j_gene: TRBJ2-7
abundance: .
v_gene: TRBV5-6
d_gene: TRBD1
CDR3nt: TGTGCCAGCAGCTCGACAGGGCTCTACGAGCAGTACTTC
CDR3aa: CASSSTGLYEQYF

j_gene: TRBJ2-3
abundance: .
v_gene: TRBV5-1
d_gene: .
CDR3nt: TGCGCCAGCAGCTTGCGGGTTTCCGCAGATACGCAGTATTTT
CDR3aa: CASSLRVSADTQYF

j_gene: TRBJ2-7
abundance: .
v_gene: TRBV27
d_gene: .
CDR3nt: TGTGCCAGCAGTTTCGCAGGGACCTACGAGCAGTACTTC
CDR3aa: CASSFAGTYEQYF

j_gene: TRBJ2-7
abundance: .
v_gene: TRBV6-5
d_gene: .
CDR3nt: TGTGCCAGCAGCCCCCTCAACGAGCAGTACTTC
CDR3aa: CASSPLNEQYF

j_gene: TRBJ2-7
abundance: .
v_gene: TRBV25-1
d_gene: .
CDR3nt: TGTGCCAGCACCGCCGACGTAGGGAGTACCTACGAGCAGTACTTC
CDR3aa: CASTADVGSTYEQYF

j_gene: TRBJ2-3
abundance: .
v_gene: TRBV5-1
d_gene: TRBD2
CDR3nt: TGCGCCAGCAGCTTACCGCAGACTAGCGGGGGAAACACAGATACGCAGTATTTT
CDR3aa: CASSLPQTSGGNTDTQYF

j_gene: TRBJ2-6
abundance: few
v_gene: TRBV28
d_gene: .
CDR3nt: TGTGCCAGCTTCAGGGGCGCAGACTCTGGGGCCAACGTCCTGACTTTC
CDR3aa: CASFRGADSGANVLTF

j_gene: TRBJ2-3
abundance: .
v_gene: TRBV7-3
d_gene: .
CDR3nt: TGTGCCAGCAGTCTCGACGGTACAGGAGGGGATACGCAGTATTTT
CDR3aa: CASSLDGTGGDTQYF

j_gene: TRBJ2-1
abundance: once
v_gene: TRBV19
d_gene: TRBD2
CDR3nt: TGTGCCAGTAATGGAGGGAGGGCAAATGAGCAGTTCTTC
CDR3aa: CASNGGRANEQFF

j_gene: TRBJ2-5
abundance: .
v_gene: TRBV7-7
d_gene: TRBD2
CDR3nt: TGTGCCAGCAGCCAGGGGCTCGCGGGAGGGCCGGAGACCCAGTACTTC
CDR3aa: CASSQGLAGGPETQYF

j_gene: TRBJ2-3
abundance: .
v_gene: TRBV25-1
d_gene: TRBD1
CDR3nt: TGTGCCAGCAGTGACGGACAGGTACCCACAGATACGCAGTATTTT
CDR3aa: CASSDGQVPTDTQYF

j_gene: TRBJ2-3
abundance: .
v_gene: TRBV7-9
d_gene: .
CDR3nt: TGTGCCAGCAGCTCAGCACGGGTAGGGACAGATACGCAGTATTTT
CDR3aa: CASSSARVGTDTQYF

j_gene: TRBJ1-2
abundance: .
v_gene: TRBV11-2
d_gene: .
CDR3nt: TGTGCCAGCAGCTTAGGCCTGGGTGAGAACTATGGCTACACCTTC
CDR3aa: CASSLGLGENYGYTF

j_gene: TRBJ2-5
abundance: .
v_gene: TRBV7-8
d_gene: .
CDR3nt: TGTGCCAGCAGCTTAACCGAGGGGGAGGTAGAGACCCAGTACTTC
CDR3aa: CASSLTEGEVETQYF

j_gene: TRBJ2-5
abundance: .
v_gene: TRBV30
d_gene: .
CDR3nt: TGTGCCTGGAGGCGACAGTACCAAGAGACCCAGTACTTC
CDR3aa: CAWRRQYQETQYF

j_gene: TRBJ2-1
abundance: .
v_gene: TRBV5-1
d_gene: TRBD2
CDR3nt: TGCGCCAGCAGCTCGGGACTAGGGGACAATGAGCAGTTCTTC
CDR3aa: CASSSGLGDNEQFF

j_gene: TRBJ1-4
abundance: .
v_gene: TRBV30
d_gene: .
CDR3nt: TGTGCCGCCGGACTGCTGAATGAAAAACTGTTTTTT
CDR3aa: CAAGLLNEKLFF

j_gene: TRBJ2-7
abundance: .
v_gene: TRBV5-4
d_gene: .
CDR3nt: TGTGCCAGCAGCTACGACAGCCCCTACGAGCAGTACTTC
CDR3aa: CASSYDSPYEQYF

j_gene: TRBJ2-1
abundance: few
v_gene: TRBV11-3
d_gene: .
CDR3nt: TGTGCCAGCAGCTCATCTCGGGACAACTACAATGAGCAGTTCTTC
CDR3aa: CASSSSRDNYNEQFF

j_gene: TRBJ2-1
abundance: .
v_gene: TRBV11-2
d_gene: TRBD2
CDR3nt: TGTGCCAGCAGCTTAGTAGGGGGGGGACTAGATGAGCAGTTCTTC
CDR3aa: CASSLVGGGLDEQFF

j_gene: TRBJ2-2
abundance: once
v_gene: TRBV19
d_gene: .
CDR3nt: TGTGCCAGTAGTATAGTGAGGTTAACGAACACCGGGGAGCTGTTTTTT
CDR3aa: CASSIVRLTNTGELFF

j_gene: TRBJ2-1
abundance: .
v_gene: TRBV20-1
d_gene: .
CDR3nt: TGCAGTGGCGGGATAAGCAATGAGCAGTTCTTC
CDR3aa: CSGGISNEQFF

j_gene: TRBJ2-5
abundance: few
v_gene: TRBV7-6
d_gene: .
CDR3nt: TGTGCCAGCAGCCCTCCAACTCGGGAGACCCAGTACTTC
CDR3aa: CASSPPTRETQYF

j_gene: TRBJ2-7
abundance: .
v_gene: TRBV28
d_gene: .
CDR3nt: TGTGCCAGCAGCTCACTTTCCTACGAGCAGTACTTC
CDR3aa: CASSSLSYEQYF

j_gene: TRBJ2-3
abundance: .
v_gene: TRBV2
d_gene: .
CDR3nt: TGTGCCAGCATAGGGCAGGGAAACACAGATACGCAGTATTTT
CDR3aa: CASIGQGNTDTQYF

j_gene: TRBJ2-5
abundance: .
v_gene: TRBV7-9
d_gene: TRBD2
CDR3nt: TGTGCCAGCAGCCCTAGCGGGAGGACCCTTCGGGAGACCCAGTACTTC
CDR3aa: CASSPSGRTLRETQYF

j_gene: TRBJ2-1
abundance: few
v_gene: TRBV27
d_gene: .
CDR3nt: TGTGCCAGCAGTTTCGCCGGGACTCACAATGAGCAGTTCTTC
CDR3aa: CASSFAGTHNEQFF

j_gene: TRBJ2-1
abundance: few
v_gene: TRBV27
d_gene: TRBD2
CDR3nt: TGTGCCAGCAGTTTAGCCTCTAGCGGGATATGGGATGAGCAGTTCTTC
CDR3aa: CASSLASSGIWDEQFF

j_gene: TRBJ2-7
abundance: .
v_gene: TRBV19
d_gene: .
CDR3nt: TGTGCCAGTAGTATAAGACAGGACGGCCACGAGCAGTACTTC
CDR3aa: CASSIRQDGHEQYF